Following are 28 T cell receptor beta chains from one sample sequenced in a study of blood T cell repertoires in COVID-19. TCRdb's copy holds only in-frame clones and misses some; the assay was immunoSEQ multiplex PCR. The table has about 200,000 clones, 85% to 90% seen once. Sequenced sample: peripheral blood. The receptors were gathered from a man between 18 and 29 years old with active or convalescent COVID-19.

V gene TRBV6-5 combines with J gene TRBJ2-3, with 10 bases aligning to TRBD1. Germline CDR1 is MNHEY and CDR2 is SVGAGI. The CDR3 extends over 13 amino acids. J was trimmed by 3 bases and V by 10 bases; bases with no gene match: 4. CDR3 DNA: TGTGCCATCTCGGGACAGGGGACAGATACGCAGTATTTT. Translating it yields CAISGQGTDTQYF.

This chain links TRBV27 with TRBJ1-1; 7 nucleotides match TRBD1. The CDR3 totals 15 residues. Germline assignment: CDR1 MNHEY and CDR2 SMNVEV (reference sequence). V lost 3 bases to trimming and J lost 1 base; unmatched junction nucleotides: 5. CDR3 sequence reads: CASSFRTGANTEAFF. In DNA, the CDR3 is TGTGCCAGCAGTTTCCGGACAGGAGCGAACACTGAAGCTTTCTTT.

The rearrangement joins TRBV15 to TRBJ2-7, with 9 positions matching TRBD2. Trimming at V came to 6 bases and at J to 7 bases, leaving 10 bases not matched to a gene. Germline V CDR1 and CDR2: LNHNV, YYDKDF (reference sequence). CDR3 size: 14 residues. The CDR3 region is CATSPLAGVGEQYF. The CDR3 DNA reads TGTGCCACCAGTCCTTTAGCGGGAGTCGGGGAGCAGTACTTC.

CDR3 amino acids: CASSLPGQGDTGELFF. CDR3 bases: TGTGCCAGCAGCCTCCCGGGACAGGGCGACACCGGGGAGCTGTTTTTT. The chain joins TRBV14 to TRBJ2-2; 9 bases map to TRBD1. This CDR3 spans 16 amino acids. The V gene end was trimmed by 4 bases and the J gene end by 3 bases; junction bases not matched to a gene: 6. The germline V gene has CDR1 SGHDN and CDR2 FVKESK.

The chain couples TRBV11-3 to TRBJ2-1; D might be TRBD2 (6 bases). V lost 1 base and J 6 bases, leaving 13 bases between the germline ends. CDR3 length: 15 amino acids. CDR1 is SGHNT, CDR2 YENEEA, per germline. In DNA, the CDR3 is TGTGCCAGCAGCTTAGGTGCTAGCGCGGTCAATGAGCAGTTCTTC. This sequence encodes CASSLGASAVNEQFF.

The J gene is TRBJ2-5, the V gene TRBV19, with TRBD2 matching 9 bases. In germline, CDR1 is LNHDA, CDR2 SQIVND (reference sequence). J gave up 3 bases and V 8 bases, and 4 bases lay outside the gene matches. CDR3 length equals 13 residues. This CDR3 reads CASRQRGEETQYF. The CDR3 DNA reads as TGTGCCAGTCGACAGCGGGGGGAAGAGACCCAGTACTTC.

This clone has a single count. In DNA form, the CDR3 reads TGTGCCAGCGGAGCATCGGGGGGCTACGAGCAGTACTTC. Protein product: CASGASGGYEQYF. This chain connects TRBV6-5 to TRBJ2-7, with 7 positions matching TRBD2. V shed 8 bases, J shed 3 bases, and the junction held 7 bases outside the gene matches. CDR1 and CDR2 from the germline V gene are MNHEY and SVGAGI. The CDR3 spans 13 residues.

The CDR3 DNA reads TGTGCCAGCAGCTTAGCCCAGGGGGCGCATCAGCCCCAGCATTTT. Translating gives CASSLAQGAHQPQHF. The J gene is TRBJ1-5, the V gene TRBV11-2; 8 bases align to TRBD1. V was clipped by 1 base and J by 5 bases; unmatched bases: 4. The CDR3 has 15 residues. Germline V CDR1 and CDR2: SGHAT, FQNNGV.

The gene calls are TRBV27 and TRBJ2-3; 8 bases match TRBD2. With 0 bases clipped from V and 10 bases from J, the junction kept 9 bases outside the gene matches. The CDR3 runs to 15 residues. Germline V gene data show CDR1 as MNHEY and CDR2 as SMNVEV (reference sequence). CDR3 bases: TGTGCCAGCAGTTTATCGATCAGCGGGGGATGGGCGCAGTATTTT. Amino acid sequence: CASSLSISGGWAQYF.

Only one count was recorded for this clone. The rearrangement joins TRBV19 to TRBJ1-2; tentatively, D is TRBD1 (5 bases). CDR1 and CDR2 (germline): LNHDA, SQIVND (reference sequence). The length of the CDR3 is 11 residues. V was shortened by 5 bases and J by 8 bases, with 9 bases between the two germline ends. Here the CDR3 reads CASSLGAGYTF. The DNA for the CDR3 is TGTGCCAGTAGTCTTGGGGCAGGCTACACCTTC.

The V gene is TRBV13, the J gene TRBJ2-7; 8 bases fit TRBD1. The CDR3 totals 15 residues. V lost 1 base to trimming and J lost 0 bases; unmatched junction nucleotides: 2. Germline V lookup: CDR1 PRHDT, CDR2 FYEKMQ (reference sequence). The DNA for the CDR3 is TGTGCCAGCAGCTTAGAGGGACAGGACTCCTACGAGCAGTACTTC. Its translation: CASSLEGQDSYEQYF. The full variable domain, completed using reference TRBV13 and TRBJ2-7, is AAGVIQSPRHLIKEKRETATLKCYPIPRHDTVYWYQQGPGQDPQFLISFYEKMQSDKGSIPDRFSAQQFSDYHSELNMSSLELGDSALYFCASSLEGQDSYEQYFGPGTRLTVT.

The chain combines TRBV29-1 with TRBJ1-2, with 8 bases lining up with TRBD1. CDR3 length: 16 residues. V dropped 2 bases and J dropped 7; count of bases not matched to a gene: 15. CDR1 is SQVTM and CDR2 is ANQGSEA in the germline V gene. The CDR3 DNA sequence: TGCAGCGTTGAATTTCCCAGGGGGCTACGGCGGGGTGGCTACACCTTC. As protein: CSVEFPRGLRRGGYTF. The variable domain in full, with the rest retrieved from reference TRBV29-1 and TRBJ1-2, is SAVISQKPSRDICQRGTSLTIQCQVDSQVTMMFWYRQQPGQSLTLIATANQGSEATYESGFVIDKFPISRPNLTFSTLTVSNMSPEDSSIYLCSVEFPRGLRRGGYTFGSGTRLTVV.

The chain recombines TRBV3-1 (or the pseudogene TRBV3-2) with TRBJ1-2; D perhaps matches TRBD1 (6 bases). Germline values: CDR1 LGHDT, CDR2 YNNKEL (reference sequence). With 0 bases removed from V and 6 bases from J, the gap between germline ends came to 14 bases. The CDR3 has 15 amino acids. CDR3 DNA: TGTGCCAGCAGCCAAGAGTTCAGGGGCGGACATGGCTACACCTTC. Translating gives CASSQEFRGGHGYTF.

The chain employs TRBV5-8 and TRBJ1-1; D gene unclear. V shed 2 bases and J shed 6 bases, with 8 bases lying between them. CDR3 length: 12 residues. Germline assignment: CDR1 SGHTS and CDR2 YDEGEE. The CDR3 here is CASSLFTAEAFF. The CDR3 DNA follows: TGTGCCAGCAGCTTATTCACAGCTGAAGCTTTCTTT.

The CDR3 region has the DNA TGTGCCAGCAGTCGAGACAGGGTAGACGAGCAGTACTTC. Protein product: CASSRDRVDEQYF. V is TRBV12-3 or TRBV12-4 and J is TRBJ2-7; 7 bases are shared with TRBD1. The J segment lost 5 bases and the V segment lost 5 bases, leaving 6 bases of the junction unmatched. The CDR3 extends over 13 amino acids.

In its sample, this clone was seen once. The chain joins TRBV28 to TRBJ2-7; TRBD1 matches at 8 bases. CDR1 is MDHEN and CDR2 is SYDVKM in the germline V gene. CDR3 length: 14 residues. V shed 5 bases, J shed 2 bases, and the junction held 5 bases outside the gene matches. CDR3 loop: CASSRTGPPYEQYF. The CDR3, as DNA: TGTGCCAGCAGTCGGACAGGGCCACCCTACGAGCAGTACTTC.

DNA for the CDR3: TGTGCCAGCAGCTTACGGACAGGGGACCAAGAGACCCAGTACTTC. Its translation: CASSLRTGDQETQYF. This chain links TRBV7-3 with TRBJ2-5, with 9 nucleotides matching TRBD1. Per the germline V gene, CDR1 is SGHTA and CDR2 is FQGTGA. The ends lost 2 bases at V and 0 bases at J; junction bases unmatched: 1. This CDR3 has 15 residues.

The V call is TRBV5-1, the J call TRBJ2-5, with TRBD2 matching over 11 bases. J gave up 5 bases and V 2 bases, and 5 bases lay outside the gene matches. The CDR3 has 15 amino acids. The germline V gene has CDR1 SGHRS and CDR2 YFSETQ. The CDR3 nucleotides are TGCGCCAGCAGCTTTAGCGGGGGGGTCTCCGAGACCCAGTACTTC. It specifies CASSFSGGVSETQYF.

This clone has only one observation. This rearrangement joins TRBV30 to TRBJ1-2; 7 nucleotides match TRBD1. With 4 bases clipped from V and 4 bases from J, the junction kept 3 bases outside the gene matches. The CDR3 consists of 12 residues. Germline V gene sequence: CDR1 GTSNPN, CDR2 SVGIG (reference sequence). CDR3 protein: CAWKGQSYGYTF. The CDR3 coding sequence is TGTGCCTGGAAGGGACAGAGCTATGGCTACACCTTC.

V is TRBV11-3 and J is TRBJ2-1, with D possibly TRBD1 on 6 matching bases. Germline CDR1 SGHNT, CDR2 YENEEA. The CDR3 spans 14 residues. V lost 2 bases and J lost 6, with 11 bases in between. The CDR3 here is CASSLSRGSNEQFF. CDR3 DNA sequence: TGTGCCAGCAGCTTAAGCAGGGGCAGCAATGAGCAGTTCTTC. The full variable domain, in which reference TRBV11-3 and TRBJ2-1 provide the parts outside the CDR3, is EAGVVQSPRYKIIEKKQPVAFWCNPISGHNTLYWYLQNLGQGPELLIRYENEEAVDDSQLPKDRFSAERLKGVDSTLKIQPAELGDSAVYLCASSLSRGSNEQFFGPGTRLTVL.

The rearrangement links TRBV7-2 to TRBJ1-2; D uncertain. The V end lost 5 bases, the J end lost 4 bases, and 14 bases lay between the germline ends. Per the germline V gene, CDR1 is SGHTA and CDR2 is FQGNSA. CDR3 length equals 14 residues. The CDR3 spells CASSQTRVTYGYTF. DNA for the CDR3: TGTGCCAGCAGCCAGACCCGGGTAACCTATGGCTACACCTTC.

The CDR3 sequence: CASSQPTGKGDGYTF. CDR3 nucleotides: TGCGCCAGCAGCCAACCGACAGGGAAGGGCGATGGCTACACCTTC. The J gene is TRBJ1-2, the V gene TRBV4-1; 7 bases match TRBD1. In germline, CDR1 is MGHRA, CDR2 YSYEKL. V lost 2 bases and J lost 6; bases outside the gene matches: 9. This CDR3 comprises 15 residues.

The chain joins TRBV7-2 to TRBJ2-1; possible D gene TRBD2, 6 bases. The germline V gene has CDR1 SGHTA and CDR2 FQGNSA. The length of the CDR3 is 16 residues. V lost 5 bases and J lost 0, with 14 bases in between. CDR3 nucleotides: TGTGCCAGCAGCGTTACCGGGAGACTCTCCTACAATGAGCAGTTCTTC. It specifies CASSVTGRLSYNEQFF.

The J gene is TRBJ1-4, the V gene TRBV19; D not certain. The ends were cut back, 1 base at V and 8 bases at J, with 14 bases in the middle. The CDR3 is made up of 15 amino acids. Per the germline V gene, CDR1 is LNHDA and CDR2 is SQIVND (reference sequence). DNA for the CDR3: TGTGCCAGTAGTATAGTTCACCCTTCTGAGGAAAAACTGTTTTTT. Protein sequence: CASSIVHPSEEKLFF.

This clone is a singleton in its sample. J is TRBJ1-1 and V is TRBV19, with 8 bases lining up with TRBD1. The CDR3 has 14 residues. CDR1 LNHDA and CDR2 SQIVND come from the germline V gene (reference sequence). V lost 3 bases to trimming and J lost 5 bases; unmatched junction nucleotides: 5. DNA for the CDR3: TGTGCCAGTAGTATGAACAGGGGGAGGACTGAAGCTTTCTTT. The encoded protein is CASSMNRGRTEAFF.

The chain combines TRBV3-1 (or the pseudogene TRBV3-2) with TRBJ1-4; D ambiguous. With 2 bases removed from V and 8 bases from J, the gap between germline ends came to 18 bases. The germline gives CDR1 LGHDT, CDR2 YNNKEL (reference sequence). The length of the CDR3 is 16 residues. The CDR3 DNA is TGTGCCAGCAGCCAAAAAACGGGGAGTTTTTTGGAAAAACTGTTTTTT. Its protein is CASSQKTGSFLEKLFF.

The rearrangement uses TRBV7-3 and TRBJ2-2, with D tentatively TRBD2 (5 bases). Trimming shortened V by 5 bases and J by 5 bases, and 12 bases separated the two germline ends. The CDR3 has 14 residues. Looked up from germline, CDR1 is SGHTA and CDR2 is FQGTGA. The CDR3 region is CASSISRGTGELFF. CDR3 DNA sequence: TGTGCCAGCAGCATAAGTCGAGGGACCGGGGAGCTGTTTTTT.

The chain uses TRBV10-3 and TRBJ1-6; 7 nucleotides match TRBD1. Per the germline V gene, CDR1 is ENHRY and CDR2 is SYGVKD. The CDR3 contains 15 residues. The V gene end was trimmed by 3 bases and the J gene end by 10 bases; junction bases not matched to a gene: 9. The CDR3 reads CAISERETGQSPLHF. The CDR3 DNA is TGTGCCATCAGTGAACGGGAGACAGGGCAATCACCCCTCCACTTT.